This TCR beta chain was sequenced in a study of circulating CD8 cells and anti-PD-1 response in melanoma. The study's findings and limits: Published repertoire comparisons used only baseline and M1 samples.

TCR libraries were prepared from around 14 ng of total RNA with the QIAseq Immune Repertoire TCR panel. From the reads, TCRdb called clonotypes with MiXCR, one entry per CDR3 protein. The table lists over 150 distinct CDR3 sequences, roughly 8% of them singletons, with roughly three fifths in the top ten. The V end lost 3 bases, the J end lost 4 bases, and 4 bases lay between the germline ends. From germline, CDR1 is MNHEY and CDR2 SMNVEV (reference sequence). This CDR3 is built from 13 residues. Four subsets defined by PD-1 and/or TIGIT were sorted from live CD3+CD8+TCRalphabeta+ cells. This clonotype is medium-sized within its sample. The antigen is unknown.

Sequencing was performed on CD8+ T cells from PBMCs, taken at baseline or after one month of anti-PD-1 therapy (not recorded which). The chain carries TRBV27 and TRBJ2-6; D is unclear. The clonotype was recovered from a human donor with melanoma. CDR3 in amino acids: CASSLSGANVLTF. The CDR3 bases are TGTGCCAGCAGTTTGAGCGGGGCCAACGTCCTGACTTTC.